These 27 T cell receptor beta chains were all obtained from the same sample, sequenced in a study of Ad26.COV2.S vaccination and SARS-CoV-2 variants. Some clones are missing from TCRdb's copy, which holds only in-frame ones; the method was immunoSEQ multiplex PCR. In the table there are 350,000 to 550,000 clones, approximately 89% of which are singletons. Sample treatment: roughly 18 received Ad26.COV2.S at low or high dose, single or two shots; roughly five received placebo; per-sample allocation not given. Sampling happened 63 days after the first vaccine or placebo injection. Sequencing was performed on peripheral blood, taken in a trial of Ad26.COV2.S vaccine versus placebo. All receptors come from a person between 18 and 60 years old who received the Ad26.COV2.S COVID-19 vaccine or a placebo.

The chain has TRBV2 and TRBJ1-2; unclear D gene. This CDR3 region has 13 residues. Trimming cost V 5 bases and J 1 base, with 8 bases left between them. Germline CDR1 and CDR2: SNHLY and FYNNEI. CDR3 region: CASSYVDNYGYTF. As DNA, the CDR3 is TGTGCCAGCAGTTACGTAGATAACTATGGCTACACCTTC. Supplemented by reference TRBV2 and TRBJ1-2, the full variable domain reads EPEVTQTPSHQVTQMGQEVILRCVPISNHLYFYWYRQILGQKVEFLVSFYNNEISEKSEIFDDQFSVERPDGSNFTLKIRSTKLEDSAMYFCASSYVDNYGYTFGSGTRLTVV.

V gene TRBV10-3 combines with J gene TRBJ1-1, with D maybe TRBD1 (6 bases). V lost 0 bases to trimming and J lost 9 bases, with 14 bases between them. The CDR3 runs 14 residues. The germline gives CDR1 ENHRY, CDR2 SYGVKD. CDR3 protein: CAISESEGGSKAFF. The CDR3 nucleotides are TGTGCCATCAGTGAGTCTGAGGGGGGGAGCAAAGCTTTCTTT.

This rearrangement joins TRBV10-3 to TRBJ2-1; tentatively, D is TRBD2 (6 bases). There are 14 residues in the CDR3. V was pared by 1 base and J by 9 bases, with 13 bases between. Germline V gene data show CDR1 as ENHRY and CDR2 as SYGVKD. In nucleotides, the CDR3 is TGTGCCATCAGTGAGTTGCTCTCCGGGGGTGAGCAGTTCTTC. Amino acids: CAISELLSGGEQFF.

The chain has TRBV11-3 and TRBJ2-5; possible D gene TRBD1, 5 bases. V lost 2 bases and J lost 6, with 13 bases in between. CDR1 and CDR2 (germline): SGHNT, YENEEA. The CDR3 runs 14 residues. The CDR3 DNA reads TGTGCCAGCAGCTTATTTCGGCAGGGCCAGACCCAGTACTTC. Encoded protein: CASSLFRQGQTQYF.

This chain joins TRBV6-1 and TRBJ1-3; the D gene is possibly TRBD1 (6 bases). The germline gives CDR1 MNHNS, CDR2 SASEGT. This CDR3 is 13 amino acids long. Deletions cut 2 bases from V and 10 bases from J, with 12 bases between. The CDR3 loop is CASSEHRDKTIYF. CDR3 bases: TGTGCCAGCAGTGAACACCGGGACAAGACCATATATTTT.

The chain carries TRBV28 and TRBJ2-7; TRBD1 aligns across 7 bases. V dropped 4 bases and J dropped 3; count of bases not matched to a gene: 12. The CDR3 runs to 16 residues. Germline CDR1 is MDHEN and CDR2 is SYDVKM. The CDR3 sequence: CASSSHRPNRGYEQYF. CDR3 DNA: TGTGCCAGCAGTTCCCACCGACCGAACAGGGGCTACGAGCAGTACTTC.

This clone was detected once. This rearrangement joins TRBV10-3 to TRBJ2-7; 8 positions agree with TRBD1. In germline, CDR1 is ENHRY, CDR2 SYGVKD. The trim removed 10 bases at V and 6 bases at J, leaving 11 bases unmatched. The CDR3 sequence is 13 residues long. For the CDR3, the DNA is TGTGCCACCCAGCCCCTCGGGACAGGCGAGCAGTACTTC. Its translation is CATQPLGTGEQYF.

CDR3 sequence reads: CASSYRLAGGNEQFF. The CDR3 DNA sequence: TGTGCCAGCAGTTACCGACTAGCGGGGGGCAATGAGCAGTTCTTC. The chain couples TRBV6-5 to TRBJ2-1; 13 bases are a match to TRBD2. Trimming took 2 bases from V and 6 from J; bases not matched to a gene: 1. The CDR3 has 15 amino acids. Germline CDR1 reads MNHEY; CDR2 reads SVGAGI.

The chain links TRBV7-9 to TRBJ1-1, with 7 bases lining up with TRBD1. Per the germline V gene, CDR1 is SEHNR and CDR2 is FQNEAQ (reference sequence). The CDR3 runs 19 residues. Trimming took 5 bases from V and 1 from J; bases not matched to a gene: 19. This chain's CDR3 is CASSRNDRLRGDRNTEAFF. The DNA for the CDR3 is TGTGCCAGCAGCCGGAACGATAGGTTAAGGGGGGACAGGAACACTGAAGCTTTCTTT.

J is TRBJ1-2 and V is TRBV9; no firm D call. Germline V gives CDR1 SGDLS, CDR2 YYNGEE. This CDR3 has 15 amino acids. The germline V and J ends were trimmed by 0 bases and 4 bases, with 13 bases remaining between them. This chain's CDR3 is CASSVDPGQSYGYTF. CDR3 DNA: TGTGCCAGCAGCGTAGACCCCGGGCAGAGCTATGGCTACACCTTC.

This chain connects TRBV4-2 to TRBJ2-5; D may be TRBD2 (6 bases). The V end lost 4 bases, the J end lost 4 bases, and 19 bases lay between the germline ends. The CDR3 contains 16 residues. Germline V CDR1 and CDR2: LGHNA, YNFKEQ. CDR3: CASSLGTPTYGETQYF. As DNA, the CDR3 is TGTGCCAGCAGCCTCGGGACTCCCACATATGGAGAGACCCAGTACTTC.

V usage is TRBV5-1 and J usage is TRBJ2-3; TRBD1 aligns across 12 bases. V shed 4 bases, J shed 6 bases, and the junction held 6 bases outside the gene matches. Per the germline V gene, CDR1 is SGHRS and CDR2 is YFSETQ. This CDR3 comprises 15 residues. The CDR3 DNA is TGCGCCAGCAGCACGGGACAGGGGGCGTGGGATACGCAGTATTTT. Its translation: CASSTGQGAWDTQYF.

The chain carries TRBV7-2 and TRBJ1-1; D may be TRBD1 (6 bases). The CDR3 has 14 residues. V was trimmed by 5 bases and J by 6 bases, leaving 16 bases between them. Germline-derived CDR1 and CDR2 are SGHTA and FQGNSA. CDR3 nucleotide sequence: TGTGCCAGCAGCAAACACCGACAGGCTTCTGAAGCTTTCTTT. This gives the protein CASSKHRQASEAFF.

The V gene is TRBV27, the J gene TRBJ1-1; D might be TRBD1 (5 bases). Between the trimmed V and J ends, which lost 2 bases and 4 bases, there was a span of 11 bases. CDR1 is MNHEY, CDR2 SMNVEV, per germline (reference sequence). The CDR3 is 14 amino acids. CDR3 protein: CASSLRGGSTEAFF. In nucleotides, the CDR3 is TGTGCCAGCAGTTTAAGGGGAGGGAGCACTGAAGCTTTCTTT.

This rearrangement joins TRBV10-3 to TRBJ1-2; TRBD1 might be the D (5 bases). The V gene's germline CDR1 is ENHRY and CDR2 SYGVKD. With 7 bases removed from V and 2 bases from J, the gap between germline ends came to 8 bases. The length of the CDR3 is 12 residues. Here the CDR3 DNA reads TGTGCCATCAATCCAGGGAACTATGGCTACACCTTC. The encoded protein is CAINPGNYGYTF.

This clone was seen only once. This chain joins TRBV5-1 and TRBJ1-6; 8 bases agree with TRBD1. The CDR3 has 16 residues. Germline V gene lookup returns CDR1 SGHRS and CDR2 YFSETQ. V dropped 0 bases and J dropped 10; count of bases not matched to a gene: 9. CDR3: CASSLAWEQGGSPLHF. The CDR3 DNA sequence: TGCGCCAGCAGCTTGGCGTGGGAACAGGGGGGATCACCCCTCCACTTT.

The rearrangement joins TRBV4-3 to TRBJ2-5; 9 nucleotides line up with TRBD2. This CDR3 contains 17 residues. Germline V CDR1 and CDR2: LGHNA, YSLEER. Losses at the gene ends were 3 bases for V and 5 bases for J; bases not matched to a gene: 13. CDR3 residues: CASSQAGLAPEGETQYF. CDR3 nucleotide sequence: TGCGCCAGCAGCCAGGCCGGACTAGCGCCGGAGGGGGAGACCCAGTACTTC.

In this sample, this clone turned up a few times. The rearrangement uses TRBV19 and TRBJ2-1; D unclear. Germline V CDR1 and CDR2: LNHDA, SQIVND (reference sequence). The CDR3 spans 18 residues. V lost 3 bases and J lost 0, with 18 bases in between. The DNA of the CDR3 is TGTGCCAGTAGTATGAGGCTGACCCCGATCGGCTCCTACAATGAGCAGTTCTTC. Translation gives CASSMRLTPIGSYNEQFF.

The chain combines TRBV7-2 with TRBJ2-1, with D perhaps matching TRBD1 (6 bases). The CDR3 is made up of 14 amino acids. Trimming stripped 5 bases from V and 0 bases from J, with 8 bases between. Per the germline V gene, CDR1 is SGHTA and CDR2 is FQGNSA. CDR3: CASSHRDSYNEQFF. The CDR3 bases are TGTGCCAGCAGCCACAGGGACTCCTACAATGAGCAGTTCTTC.

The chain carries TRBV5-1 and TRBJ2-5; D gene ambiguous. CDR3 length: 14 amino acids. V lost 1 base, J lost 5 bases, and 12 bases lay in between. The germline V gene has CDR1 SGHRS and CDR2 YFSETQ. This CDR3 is CASSLNSGRETQYF. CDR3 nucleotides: TGCGCCAGCAGCTTGAACAGTGGTCGGGAGACCCAGTACTTC.

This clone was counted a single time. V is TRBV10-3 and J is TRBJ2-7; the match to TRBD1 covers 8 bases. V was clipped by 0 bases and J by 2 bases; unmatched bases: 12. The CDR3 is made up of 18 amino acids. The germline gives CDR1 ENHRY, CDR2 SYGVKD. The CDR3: CAISESELGTGIPYEQYF. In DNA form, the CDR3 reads TGTGCCATCAGTGAGTCGGAATTAGGGACAGGAATCCCCTACGAGCAGTACTTC.

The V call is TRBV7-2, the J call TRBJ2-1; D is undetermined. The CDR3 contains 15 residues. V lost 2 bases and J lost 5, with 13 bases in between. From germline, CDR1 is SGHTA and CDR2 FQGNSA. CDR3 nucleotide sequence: TGTGCCAGCAGCTTATTGGCAGAGTACAACAATGAGCAGTTCTTC. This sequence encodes CASSLLAEYNNEQFF.

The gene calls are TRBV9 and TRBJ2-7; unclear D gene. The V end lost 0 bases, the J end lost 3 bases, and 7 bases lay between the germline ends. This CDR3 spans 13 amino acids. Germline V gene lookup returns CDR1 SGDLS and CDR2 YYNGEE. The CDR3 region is CASSVAAVYEQYV. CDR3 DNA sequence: TGTGCCAGCAGCGTAGCGGCAGTCTACGAGCAGTACGTC.

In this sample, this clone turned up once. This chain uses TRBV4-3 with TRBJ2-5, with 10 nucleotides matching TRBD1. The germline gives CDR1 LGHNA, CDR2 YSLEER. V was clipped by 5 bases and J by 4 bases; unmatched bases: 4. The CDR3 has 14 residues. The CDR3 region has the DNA TGCGCCAGCAGCTGGACAGGGGGAGGAGAGACCCAGTACTTC. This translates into CASSWTGGGETQYF.

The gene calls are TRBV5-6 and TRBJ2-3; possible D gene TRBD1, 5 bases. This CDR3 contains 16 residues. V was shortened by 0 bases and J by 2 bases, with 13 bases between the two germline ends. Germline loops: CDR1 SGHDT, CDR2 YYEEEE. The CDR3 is CASSLARVGPTDTQYF. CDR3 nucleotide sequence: TGTGCCAGCAGCTTGGCCAGGGTAGGTCCCACAGATACGCAGTATTTT.

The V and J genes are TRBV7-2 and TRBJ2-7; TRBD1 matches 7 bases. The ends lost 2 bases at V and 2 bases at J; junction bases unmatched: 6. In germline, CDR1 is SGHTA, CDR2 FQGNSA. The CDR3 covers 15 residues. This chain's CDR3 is CASSLIWTGTYEQYF. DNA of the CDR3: TGTGCCAGCAGCTTAATTTGGACAGGAACCTACGAGCAGTACTTC.

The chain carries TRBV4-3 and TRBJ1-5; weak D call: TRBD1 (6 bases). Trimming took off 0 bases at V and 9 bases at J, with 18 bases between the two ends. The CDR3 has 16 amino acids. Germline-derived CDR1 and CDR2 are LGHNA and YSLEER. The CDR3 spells CASSQDGGRGLRPQHF. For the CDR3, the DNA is TGCGCCAGCAGCCAAGATGGGGGCCGGGGGTTGCGGCCCCAGCATTTT.